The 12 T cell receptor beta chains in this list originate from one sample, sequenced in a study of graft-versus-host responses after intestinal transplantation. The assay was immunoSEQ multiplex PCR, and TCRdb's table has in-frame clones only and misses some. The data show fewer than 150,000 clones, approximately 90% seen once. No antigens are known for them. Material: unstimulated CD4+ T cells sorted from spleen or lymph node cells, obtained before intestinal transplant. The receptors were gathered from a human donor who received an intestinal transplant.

The CDR3 here is CASRGSYNSPLHF. For the CDR3, the DNA is TGTGCCAGCAGGGGGTCGTATAATTCACCCCTCCACTTT. This chain links TRBV6-1 with TRBJ1-6; unclear D gene. The ends were cut back, 6 bases at V and 4 bases at J, with 7 bases in the middle. The CDR3 extends over 13 amino acids. Germline CDR1 and CDR2: MNHNS and SASEGT.

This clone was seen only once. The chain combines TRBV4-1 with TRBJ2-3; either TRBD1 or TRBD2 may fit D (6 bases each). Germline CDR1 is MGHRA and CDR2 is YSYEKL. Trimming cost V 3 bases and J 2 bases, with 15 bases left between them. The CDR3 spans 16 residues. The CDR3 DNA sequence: TGCGCCAGCAGCCAGGGCCCCGGGGGCCCCACAGATACGCAGTATTTT. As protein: CASSQGPGGPTDTQYF.

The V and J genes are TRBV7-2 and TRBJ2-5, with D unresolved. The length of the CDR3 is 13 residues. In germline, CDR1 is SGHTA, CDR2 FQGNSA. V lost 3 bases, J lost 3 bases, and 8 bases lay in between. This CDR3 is CASSFSGEETQYF. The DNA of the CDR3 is TGTGCCAGCAGCTTTTCTGGGGAAGAGACCCAGTACTTC.

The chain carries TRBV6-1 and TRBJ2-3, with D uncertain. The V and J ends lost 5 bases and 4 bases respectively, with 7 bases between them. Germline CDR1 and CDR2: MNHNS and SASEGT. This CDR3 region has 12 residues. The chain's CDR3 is CASSQTPDTQYF. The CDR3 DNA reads TGTGCCAGCAGTCAGACTCCAGATACGCAGTATTTT.

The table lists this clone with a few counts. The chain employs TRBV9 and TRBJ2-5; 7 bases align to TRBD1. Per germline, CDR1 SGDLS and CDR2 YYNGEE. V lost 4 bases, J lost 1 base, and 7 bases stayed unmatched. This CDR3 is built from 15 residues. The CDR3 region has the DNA TGTGCCAGCAGCCAGGGACAGTCACCCCAAGAGACCCAGTACTTC. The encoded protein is CASSQGQSPQETQYF.

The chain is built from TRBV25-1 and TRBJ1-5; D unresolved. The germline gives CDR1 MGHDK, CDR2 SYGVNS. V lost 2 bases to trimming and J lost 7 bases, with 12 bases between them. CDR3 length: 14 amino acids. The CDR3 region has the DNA TGTGCCAGCAGTGAAGGCTGGGGAGTCCAGCCCCAGCATTTT. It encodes CASSEGWGVQPQHF.

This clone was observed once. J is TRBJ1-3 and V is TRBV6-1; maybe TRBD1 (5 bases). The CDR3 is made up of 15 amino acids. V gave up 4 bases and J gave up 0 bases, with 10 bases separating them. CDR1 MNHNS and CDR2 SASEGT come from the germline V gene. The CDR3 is CASSGQTYSGNTIYF. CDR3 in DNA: TGTGCCAGCAGTGGACAGACCTACTCTGGAAACACCATATATTTT.

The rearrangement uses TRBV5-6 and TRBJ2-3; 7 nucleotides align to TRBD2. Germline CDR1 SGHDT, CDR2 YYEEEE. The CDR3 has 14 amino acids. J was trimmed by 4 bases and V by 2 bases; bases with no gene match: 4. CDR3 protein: CASSLRGGSDTQYF. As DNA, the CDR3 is TGTGCCAGCAGCTTAAGGGGAGGGTCAGATACGCAGTATTTT.

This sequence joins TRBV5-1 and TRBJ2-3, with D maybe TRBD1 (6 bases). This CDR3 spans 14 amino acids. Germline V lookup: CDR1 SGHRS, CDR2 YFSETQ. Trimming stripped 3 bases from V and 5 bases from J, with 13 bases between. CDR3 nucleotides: TGCGCCAGCAGCTGGACAGCCTTGGGAGATACGCAGTATTTT. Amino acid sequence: CASSWTALGDTQYF. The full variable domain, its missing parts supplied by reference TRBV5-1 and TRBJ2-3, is KAGVTQTPRYLIKTRGQQVTLSCSPISGHRSVSWYQQTPGQGLQFLFEYFSETQRNKGNFPGRFSGRQFSNSRSEMNVSTLELGDSALYLCASSWTALGDTQYFGPGTRLTVL.

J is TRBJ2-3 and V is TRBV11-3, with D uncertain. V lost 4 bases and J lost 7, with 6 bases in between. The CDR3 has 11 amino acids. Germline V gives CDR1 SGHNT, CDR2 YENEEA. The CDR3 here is CASSSVYTQYF. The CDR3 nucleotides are TGTGCCAGCAGCTCGGTGTATACGCAGTATTTT.

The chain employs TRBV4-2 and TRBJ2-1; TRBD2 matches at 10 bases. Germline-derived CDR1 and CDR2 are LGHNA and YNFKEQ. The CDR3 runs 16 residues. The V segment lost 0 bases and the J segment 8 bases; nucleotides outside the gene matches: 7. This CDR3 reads CASSQDPAGGRDEQFF. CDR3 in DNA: TGTGCCAGCAGCCAAGACCCAGCGGGGGGGCGGGATGAGCAGTTCTTC.

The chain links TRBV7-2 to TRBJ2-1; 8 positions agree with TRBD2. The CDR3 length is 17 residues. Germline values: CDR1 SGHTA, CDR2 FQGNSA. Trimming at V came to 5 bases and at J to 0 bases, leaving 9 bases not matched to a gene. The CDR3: CASSPLASGYSYNEQFF. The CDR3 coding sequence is TGTGCCAGCAGCCCCCTAGCTAGCGGGTACTCCTACAATGAGCAGTTCTTC.